This TCR beta chain is drawn from a study of a mutant IDH1 vaccine in newly diagnosed glioma. Study-level background: Either 4-6 weeks after radiotherapy alone or alongside temozolomide, vaccination was begun.

Sequencing was performed with immunoSEQ multiplex PCR; in TCRdb, only in-frame clones are kept and a portion is missing. The data hold 70,000 to 95,000 clones, with more than 80% observed a single time. Time point meaning: week 23, last vaccination. Doses consisted of 300 ug of mutant IDH1 20-mer peptide each, paired with topical imiquimod. The table lists this clone with a few counts. The antigen is undetermined. The V gene's germline CDR1 is SGHNT and CDR2 YYREEE (reference sequence). The germline V and J ends were trimmed by 4 bases and 2 bases, with 9 bases remaining between them. The length of the CDR3 is 13 residues.

The chain recombines TRBV5-4 with TRBJ1-2; D might be TRBD1 (5 bases). This specimen consisted of PBMCs, obtained from a glioma patient whose treatment included an IDH1 peptide vaccine. The TCR originated in a woman in her forties or fifties with glioma. CDR3 DNA: TGTGCCAGCAGCCCGACAGTAAACTATGGCTACACCTTC. Translating gives CASSPTVNYGYTF.